The source of this T cell receptor beta chain is a study of T cell responses to AZD1222 COVID-19 vaccine. Study observations and caveats: Clonal diversity may have been underestimated in mostly white British donors. Per reports, nearly half of all spike-specific TCRs target regions that are unmutated in variants.

With respect to this clone: What it recognizes is unknown.

Profiling relied on immunoSEQ multiplex PCR, and the TCRdb table lists in-frame clones only, not all of them. In the table there are 86,000 or so clones, around nine tenths of which are singletons. The CDR3 runs 13 residues. Per germline, CDR1 MNHEY and CDR2 SVGAGI. Deletions cut 9 bases from V and 6 bases from J, with 17 bases between. The sequence came from an adult who received the AZD1222 COVID-19 vaccine. This chain joins TRBV6-5 and TRBJ1-1, with D unclear. The sample here was peripheral blood, taken 28 days after the second AZD1222 dose. The CDR3 DNA reads TGTGCCAGTCGTGGTTGGAACATCCCTGAAGCTTTCTTT. Its protein is CASRGWNIPEAFF.